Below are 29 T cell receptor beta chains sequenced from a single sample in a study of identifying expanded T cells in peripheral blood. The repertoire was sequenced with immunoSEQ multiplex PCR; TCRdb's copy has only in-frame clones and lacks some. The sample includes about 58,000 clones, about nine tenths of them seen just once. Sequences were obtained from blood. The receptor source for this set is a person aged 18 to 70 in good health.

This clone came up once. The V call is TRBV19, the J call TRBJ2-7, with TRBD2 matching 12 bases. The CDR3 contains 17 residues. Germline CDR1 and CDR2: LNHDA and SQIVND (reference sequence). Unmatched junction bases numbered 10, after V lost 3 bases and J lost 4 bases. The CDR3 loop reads CASSMSLAGGPGYEQYF. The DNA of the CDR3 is TGTGCCAGTAGTATGTCGCTAGCGGGAGGGCCCGGGTACGAGCAGTACTTC.

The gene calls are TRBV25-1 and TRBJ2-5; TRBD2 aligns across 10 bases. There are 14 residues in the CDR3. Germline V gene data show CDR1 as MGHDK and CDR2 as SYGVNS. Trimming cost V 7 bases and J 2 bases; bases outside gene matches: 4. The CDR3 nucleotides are TGTGCCAGCACGGGACTAGCGACTCAAGAGACCCAGTACTTC. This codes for CASTGLATQETQYF. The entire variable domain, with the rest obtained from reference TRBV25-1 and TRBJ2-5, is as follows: EADIYQTPRYLVIGTGKKITLECSQTMGHDKMYWYQQDPGMELHLIHYSYGVNSTEKGDLSSESTVSRIRTEHFPLTLESARPSHTSQYLCASTGLATQETQYFGPGTRLLVL.

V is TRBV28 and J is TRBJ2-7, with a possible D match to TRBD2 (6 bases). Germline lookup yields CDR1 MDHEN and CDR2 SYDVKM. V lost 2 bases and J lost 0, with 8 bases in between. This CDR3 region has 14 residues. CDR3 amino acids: CASSLGGNSYEQYF. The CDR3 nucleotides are TGTGCCAGCAGTTTAGGGGGGAACTCCTACGAGCAGTACTTC. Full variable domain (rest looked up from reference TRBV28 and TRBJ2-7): DVKVTQSSRYLVKRTGEKVFLECVQDMDHENMFWYRQDPGLGLRLIYFSYDVKMKEKGDIPEGYSVSREKKERFSLILESASTNQTSMYLCASSLGGNSYEQYFGPGTRLTVT.

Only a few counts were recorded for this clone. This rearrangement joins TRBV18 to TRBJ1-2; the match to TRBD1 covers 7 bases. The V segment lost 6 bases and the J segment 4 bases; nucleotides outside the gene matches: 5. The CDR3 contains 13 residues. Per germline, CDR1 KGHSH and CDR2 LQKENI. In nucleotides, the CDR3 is TGTGCCAGCTCGACGGGACAGTTCTATGGCTACACCTTC. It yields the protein CASSTGQFYGYTF. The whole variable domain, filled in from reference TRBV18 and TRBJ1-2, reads NAGVMQNPRHLVRRRGQEARLRCSPMKGHSHVYWYRQLPEEGLKFMVYLQKENIIDESGMPKERFSAEFPKEGPSILRIQQVVRGDSAAYFCASSTGQFYGYTFGSGTRLTVV.

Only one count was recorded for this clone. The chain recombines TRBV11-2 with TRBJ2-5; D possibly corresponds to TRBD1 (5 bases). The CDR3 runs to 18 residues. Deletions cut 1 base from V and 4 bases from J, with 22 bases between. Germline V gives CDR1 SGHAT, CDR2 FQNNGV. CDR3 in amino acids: CASSLGTQYQGFGETQYF. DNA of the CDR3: TGTGCCAGCAGCTTAGGTACCCAGTACCAGGGCTTTGGAGAGACCCAGTACTTC.

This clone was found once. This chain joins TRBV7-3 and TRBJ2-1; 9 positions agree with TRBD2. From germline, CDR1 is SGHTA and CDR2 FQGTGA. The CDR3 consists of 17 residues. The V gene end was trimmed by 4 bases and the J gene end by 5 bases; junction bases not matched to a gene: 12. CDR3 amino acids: CASSSNSRREGHNEQFF. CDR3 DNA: TGTGCCAGCAGCTCGAATAGTAGGCGGGAGGGGCACAATGAGCAGTTCTTC.

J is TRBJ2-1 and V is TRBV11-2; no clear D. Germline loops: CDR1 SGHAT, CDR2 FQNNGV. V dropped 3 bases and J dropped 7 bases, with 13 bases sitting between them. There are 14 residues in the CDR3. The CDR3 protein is CASSFPPQVNEQFF. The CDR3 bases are TGTGCCAGCAGCTTTCCGCCGCAAGTTAATGAGCAGTTCTTC.

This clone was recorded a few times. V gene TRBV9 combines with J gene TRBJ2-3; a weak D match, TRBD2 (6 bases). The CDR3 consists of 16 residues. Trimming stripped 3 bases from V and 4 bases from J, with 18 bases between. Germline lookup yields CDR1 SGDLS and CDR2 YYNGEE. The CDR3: CASSGHFKGGSDTQYF. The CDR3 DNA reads TGTGCCAGCAGCGGGCACTTTAAGGGAGGTTCAGATACGCAGTATTTT.

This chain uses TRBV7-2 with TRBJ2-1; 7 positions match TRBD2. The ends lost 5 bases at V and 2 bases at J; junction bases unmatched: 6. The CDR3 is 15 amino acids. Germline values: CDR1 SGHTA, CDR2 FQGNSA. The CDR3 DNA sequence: TGTGCCAGCAGCCCAGGGCGGGGGACCTACAATGAGCAGTTCTTC. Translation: CASSPGRGTYNEQFF.

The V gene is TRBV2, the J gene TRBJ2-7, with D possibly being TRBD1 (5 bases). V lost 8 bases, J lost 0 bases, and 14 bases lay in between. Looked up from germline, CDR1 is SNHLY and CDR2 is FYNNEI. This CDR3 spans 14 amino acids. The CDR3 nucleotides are TGTGCCAGCGGCTGGACATTGGGCTCCTACGAGCAGTACTTC. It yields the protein CASGWTLGSYEQYF.

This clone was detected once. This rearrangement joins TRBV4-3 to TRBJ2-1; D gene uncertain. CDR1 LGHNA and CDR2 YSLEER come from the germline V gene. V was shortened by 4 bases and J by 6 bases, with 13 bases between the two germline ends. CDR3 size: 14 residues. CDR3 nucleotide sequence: TGCGCCAGCAGCCCAAGCTGGCAGTCCAATGAGCAGTTCTTC. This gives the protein CASSPSWQSNEQFF.

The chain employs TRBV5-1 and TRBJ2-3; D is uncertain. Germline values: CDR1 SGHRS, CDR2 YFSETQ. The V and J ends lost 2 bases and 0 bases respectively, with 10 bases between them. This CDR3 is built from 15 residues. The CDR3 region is CASSLTPDSTDTQYF. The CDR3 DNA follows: TGCGCCAGCAGCTTAACTCCCGATAGCACAGATACGCAGTATTTT.

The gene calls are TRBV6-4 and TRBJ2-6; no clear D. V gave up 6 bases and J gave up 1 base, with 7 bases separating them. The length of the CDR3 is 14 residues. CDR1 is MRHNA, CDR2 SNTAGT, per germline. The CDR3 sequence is CASSNWSGANVLTF. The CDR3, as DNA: TGTGCCAGCAGCAACTGGTCTGGGGCCAACGTCCTGACTTTC.

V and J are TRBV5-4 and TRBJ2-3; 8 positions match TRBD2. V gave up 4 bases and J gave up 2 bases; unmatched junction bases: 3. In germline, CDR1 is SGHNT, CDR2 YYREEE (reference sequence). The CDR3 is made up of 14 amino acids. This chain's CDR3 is CASSRGGLTDTQYF. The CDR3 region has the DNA TGTGCCAGCAGCCGGGGGGGCCTCACAGATACGCAGTATTTT.

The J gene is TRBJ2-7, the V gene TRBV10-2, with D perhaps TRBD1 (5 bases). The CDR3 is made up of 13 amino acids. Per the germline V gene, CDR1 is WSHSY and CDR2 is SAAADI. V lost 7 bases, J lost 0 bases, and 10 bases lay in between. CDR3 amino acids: CASMAGPSYEQYF. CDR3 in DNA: TGCGCCAGCATGGCAGGGCCCTCCTACGAGCAGTACTTC.

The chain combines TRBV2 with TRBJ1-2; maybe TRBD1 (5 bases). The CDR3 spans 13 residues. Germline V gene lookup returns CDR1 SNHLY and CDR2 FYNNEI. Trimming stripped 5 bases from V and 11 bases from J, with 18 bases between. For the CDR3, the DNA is TGTGCCAGCAGTAAATTCGGGGGGGAGAGATACACCTTC. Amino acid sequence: CASSKFGGERYTF.

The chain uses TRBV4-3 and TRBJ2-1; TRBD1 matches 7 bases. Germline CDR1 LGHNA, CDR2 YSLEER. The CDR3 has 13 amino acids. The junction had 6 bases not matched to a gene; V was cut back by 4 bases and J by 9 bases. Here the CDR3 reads CASSPTGVGEQFF. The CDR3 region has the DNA TGCGCCAGCAGCCCCACAGGGGTAGGTGAGCAGTTCTTC.

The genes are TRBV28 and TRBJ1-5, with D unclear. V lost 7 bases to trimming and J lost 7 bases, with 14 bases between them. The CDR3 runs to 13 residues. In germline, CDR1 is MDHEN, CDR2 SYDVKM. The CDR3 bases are TGTGCCAGCAATCCGGTCTCGGGGCAGCCCCAGCATTTT. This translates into CASNPVSGQPQHF. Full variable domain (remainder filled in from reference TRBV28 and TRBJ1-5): DVKVTQSSRYLVKRTGEKVFLECVQDMDHENMFWYRQDPGLGLRLIYFSYDVKMKEKGDIPEGYSVSREKKERFSLILESASTNQTSMYLCASNPVSGQPQHFGDGTRLSIL.

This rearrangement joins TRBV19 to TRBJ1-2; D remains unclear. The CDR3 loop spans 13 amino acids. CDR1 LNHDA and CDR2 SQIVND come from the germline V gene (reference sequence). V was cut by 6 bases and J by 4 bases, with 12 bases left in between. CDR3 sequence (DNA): TGTGCCAGTAGGGGAGGGTCACTCTATGGCTACACCTTC. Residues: CASRGGSLYGYTF.

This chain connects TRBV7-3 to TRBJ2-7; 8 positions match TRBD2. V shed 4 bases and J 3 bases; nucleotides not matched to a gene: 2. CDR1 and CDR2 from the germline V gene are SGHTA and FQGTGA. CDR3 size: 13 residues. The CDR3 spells CASSSAGGYEQYF. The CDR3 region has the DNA TGTGCCAGCAGCTCCGCGGGGGGCTACGAGCAGTACTTC.

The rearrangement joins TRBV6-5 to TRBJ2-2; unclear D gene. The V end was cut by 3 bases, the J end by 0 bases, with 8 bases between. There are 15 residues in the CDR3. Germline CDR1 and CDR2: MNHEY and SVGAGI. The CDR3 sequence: CASSYTVTNTGELFF. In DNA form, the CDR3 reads TGTGCCAGCAGTTATACGGTAACGAACACCGGGGAGCTGTTTTTT.

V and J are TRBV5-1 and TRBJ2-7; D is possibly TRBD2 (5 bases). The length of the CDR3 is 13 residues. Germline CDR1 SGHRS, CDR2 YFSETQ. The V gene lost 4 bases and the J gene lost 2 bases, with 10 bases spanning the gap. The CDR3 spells CASSDPGTYEQYF. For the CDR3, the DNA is TGCGCCAGCAGCGACCCGGGAACCTACGAGCAGTACTTC. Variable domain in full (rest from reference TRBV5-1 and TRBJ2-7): KAGVTQTPRYLIKTRGQQVTLSCSPISGHRSVSWYQQTPGQGLQFLFEYFSETQRNKGNFPGRFSGRQFSNSRSEMNVSTLELGDSALYLCASSDPGTYEQYFGPGTRLTVT.

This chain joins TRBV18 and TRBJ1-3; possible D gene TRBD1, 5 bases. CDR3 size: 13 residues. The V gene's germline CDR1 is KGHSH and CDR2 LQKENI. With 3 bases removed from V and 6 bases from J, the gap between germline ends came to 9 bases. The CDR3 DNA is TGTGCCAGCTCACCCGGGGGTCCAAACACCATATATTTT. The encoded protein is CASSPGGPNTIYF.

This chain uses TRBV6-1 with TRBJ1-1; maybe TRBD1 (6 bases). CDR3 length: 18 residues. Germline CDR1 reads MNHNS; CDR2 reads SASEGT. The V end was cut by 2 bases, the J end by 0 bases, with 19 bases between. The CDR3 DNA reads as TGTGCCAGCAGTGAAACAGGGCTCCCGGGAAGGGTGAACACTGAAGCTTTCTTT. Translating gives CASSETGLPGRVNTEAFF.

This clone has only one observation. In DNA, the CDR3 is TGTGCCAGCAGCTTAATTTCTCGGGATACGCAGTATTTT. Protein sequence: CASSLISRDTQYF. This chain links TRBV7-2 with TRBJ2-3; D remains unclear. Trimming cost V 2 bases and J 6 bases, with 9 bases left between them. The CDR3 has 13 amino acids. Germline V gene data show CDR1 as SGHTA and CDR2 as FQGNSA.

DNA of the CDR3: TGTGCCAGCAGCGTAACCGGGACAGGGGGCGACGAGCAGTACTTC. This codes for CASSVTGTGGDEQYF. The chain recombines TRBV9 with TRBJ2-7; 12 bases match TRBD1. CDR1 and CDR2 (germline): SGDLS, YYNGEE. Unmatched junction bases numbered 4, after V lost 1 base and J lost 5 bases. The CDR3 runs to 15 residues. Drawing the rest from reference TRBV9 and TRBJ2-7, the complete variable domain is DSGVTQTPKHLITATGQRVTLRCSPRSGDLSVYWYQQSLDQGLQFLIQYYNGEERAKGNILERFSAQQFPDLHSELNLSSLELGDSALYFCASSVTGTGGDEQYFGPGTRLTVT.

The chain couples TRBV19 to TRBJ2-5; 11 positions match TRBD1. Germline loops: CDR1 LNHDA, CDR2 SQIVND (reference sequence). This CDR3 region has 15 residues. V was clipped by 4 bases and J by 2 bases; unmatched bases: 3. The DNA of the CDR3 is TGTGCCAGTAGTACCGGGACAGGGGGACAAGAGACCCAGTACTTC. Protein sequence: CASSTGTGGQETQYF.

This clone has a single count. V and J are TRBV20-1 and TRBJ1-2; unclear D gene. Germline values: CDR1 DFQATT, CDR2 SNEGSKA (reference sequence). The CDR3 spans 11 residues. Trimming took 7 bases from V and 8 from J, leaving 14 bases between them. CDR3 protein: CSVHGREGYTF. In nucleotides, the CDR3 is TGCAGTGTCCACGGCCGGGAGGGCTACACCTTC.

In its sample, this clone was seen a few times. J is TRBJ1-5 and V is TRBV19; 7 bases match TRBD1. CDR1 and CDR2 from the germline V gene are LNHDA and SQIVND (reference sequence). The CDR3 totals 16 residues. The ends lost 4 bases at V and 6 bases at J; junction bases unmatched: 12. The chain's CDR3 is CASSTVTGERFQPQHF. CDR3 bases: TGTGCCAGTAGTACCGTTACAGGGGAGCGTTTTCAGCCCCAGCATTTT.